The rows below give T cell receptor beta chains drawn from one sample of a study of blood T cell repertoires in COVID-19. The method was immunoSEQ multiplex PCR; TCRdb's version includes in-frame clones alone and lacks a portion of them. The sample yields around 300,000 clones, around 81% seen once. Sequenced input: peripheral blood. The receptor set was obtained from a woman aged 50 to 60 with active or convalescent COVID-19. Both conserved end residues are part of each CDR3. D genes are given only for firm matches. A row's size may be missing; if present it is once, few, many or a size class.

>TRBV28|.|.|TRBJ1-2
CASSFLGMGQVNYGYTF
TGTGCCAGCAGTTTCCTAGGAATGGGACAAGTTAACTATGGCTACACCTTC
>TRBV5-1|.|.|TRBJ1-1
CASSFLAANTEAFF
TGCGCCAGCAGCTTCTTGGCGGCCAACACTGAAGCTTTCTTT
>TRBV9|.|.|TRBJ2-7
CASSVGAGTSYEQYF
TGTGCCAGCAGCGTAGGGGCAGGGACTTCTTACGAGCAGTACTTC
>TRBV29-1|.|.|TRBJ2-3
CSADSPSTDTQYF
TGCAGCGCCGACAGTCCTAGCACAGATACGCAGTATTTT
>TRBV10-1|once|TRBD1|TRBJ1-5
CASRGGQYSNQPQHF
TGCGCCAGCAGAGGGGGACAGTATAGCAATCAGCCCCAGCATTTT
>TRBV7-8|.|.|TRBJ1-2
CASSGLRTPGYGYTF
TGTGCCAGCAGTGGTTTGAGGACACCGGGCTATGGCTACACCTTC
>TRBV7-3|.|TRBD1|TRBJ1-1
CASRSTGANTEAFF
TGTGCCAGCAGATCGACAGGGGCAAACACTGAAGCTTTCTTT
>TRBV6-1|.|.|TRBJ1-5
CASSEAGPDNQPQHF
TGTGCCAGCAGTGAAGCGGGCCCGGACAATCAGCCCCAGCATTTT
>TRBV5-4|.|.|TRBJ1-1
CASSLGTVGTEAFF
TGTGCCAGCAGCTTGGGTACAGTAGGCACTGAAGCTTTCTTT
>TRBV5-5|.|.|TRBJ1-5
CASSTVTGTQPQHF
TGTGCCAGCAGCACAGTTACAGGGACCCAGCCCCAGCATTTT
>TRBV27|.|TRBD2|TRBJ2-1
CASRTGLAGVGEQFF
TGTGCCAGCAGAACGGGACTAGCGGGAGTTGGTGAGCAGTTCTTC
>TRBV2|.|.|TRBJ1-1
CASSPGKGTEAFF
TGTGCCAGCAGTCCAGGGAAGGGCACTGAAGCTTTCTTT
>TRBV12-3/TRBV12-4|.|.|TRBJ2-7
CASSRELGGEQYF
TGTGCCAGCAGCAGGGAACTGGGGGGTGAGCAGTACTTC
>TRBV13|.|TRBD1|TRBJ1-5
CASSLGRGHNQPQHF
TGTGCCAGCAGCCTAGGCAGGGGGCACAATCAGCCCCAGCATTTT
>TRBV4-2|.|.|TRBJ1-5
CASSRSRDITHSNQPQHF
TGTGCCAGCAGCCGATCCCGGGACATAACCCATAGCAATCAGCCCCAGCATTTT
>TRBV6-5|.|.|TRBJ1-2
CASRGNRQLYGYTF
TGTGCCAGCCGCGGCAATAGGCAGCTATATGGCTACACCTTC
>TRBV13|many|TRBD2|TRBJ2-7
CASSLPGGSYEQYF
TGTGCCAGCAGCTTACCGGGAGGGTCCTACGAGCAGTACTTC
>TRBV7-2|.|.|TRBJ2-7
CASSPYSAVEQYF
TGTGCCAGCAGCCCTTATTCGGCGGTTGAGCAGTACTTC
>TRBV2|.|TRBD2|TRBJ2-3
CASRAPGLAGGDWGTDTQYF
TGTGCCAGCAGAGCCCCGGGACTAGCGGGAGGGGATTGGGGCACAGATACGCAGTATTTT
>TRBV5-1|.|TRBD1|TRBJ2-3
CASSPTGTPGDTQYF
TGCGCCAGCAGCCCGACAGGGACCCCCGGGGATACGCAGTATTTT
>TRBV20-1|once|.|TRBJ1-1
CSASSGPTEAFF
TGCAGTGCTAGTTCAGGGCCCACTGAAGCTTTCTTT
>TRBV29-1|few|TRBD2|TRBJ2-7
CSARIGRLTEQYF
TGCAGCGCGCGAATCGGGAGGCTTACGGAGCAGTACTTC
>TRBV19|.|TRBD1|TRBJ1-2
CASRHRSGTAHGYTF
TGTGCCAGTAGACATAGATCCGGGACAGCTCATGGCTACACCTTC
>TRBV6-5|.|.|TRBJ1-2
CASSYSDTPYGYTF
TGTGCCAGCAGTTACTCTGACACGCCCTATGGCTACACCTTC
>TRBV7-8|.|TRBD2|TRBJ2-1
CASSLLRLAVYNEQFF
TGTGCCAGCAGCTTACTGCGGCTAGCGGTCTACAATGAGCAGTTCTTC
>TRBV28|.|.|TRBJ1-6
CASSSPTGGGLF
TGTGCCAGCAGCAGCCCGACAGGCGGAGGCCTTTTT
>TRBV5-1|.|.|TRBJ2-5
CASSPGGAGPQETQYF
TGCGCCAGCAGCCCGGGCGGGGCTGGACCCCAAGAGACCCAGTACTTC
>TRBV19|many|.|TRBJ2-2
CASSSPGGTGELFF
TGTGCCAGTAGTTCCCCCGGGGGTACCGGGGAGCTGTTTTTT
>TRBV6-5|few|.|TRBJ1-3
CASSYSGGSGNTIYF
TGTGCCAGCAGTTACTCTGGGGGCTCCGGAAACACCATATATTTT
>TRBV18|.|TRBD1|TRBJ1-2
CASSPIWDRAAGDYGYTF
TGTGCCAGCTCACCGATTTGGGACAGGGCTGCCGGTGACTATGGCTACACCTTC
>TRBV5-5|once|TRBD2|TRBJ2-7
CASSFGGVYEQYF
TGTGCCAGCAGCTTTGGGGGGGTCTACGAGCAGTACTTC
>TRBV10-2|.|.|TRBJ2-5
CASSDRGSEGSQYF
TGCGCCAGCAGTGATAGAGGTAGCGAGGGTTCCCAGTACTTC
>TRBV10-2|.|.|TRBJ1-3
CASSLDRSSGNTIYF
TGCGCCAGCAGTCTCGACAGAAGCTCTGGAAACACCATATATTTT
>TRBV7-6|.|.|TRBJ1-3
CASSLKGWGRVDSSGNTIYF
TGTGCCAGCAGCTTAAAGGGGTGGGGAAGGGTCGATAGCTCTGGAAACACCATATATTTT
>TRBV6-4|.|TRBD1|TRBJ2-1
CASSEHPGGSYNEQFF
TGTGCCAGCAGTGAGCATCCAGGGGGTTCCTACAATGAGCAGTTCTTC
>TRBV6-5|.|.|TRBJ2-3
CASRQGIGTDTQYF
TGTGCCAGCAGACAGGGAATAGGTACAGATACGCAGTATTTT
>TRBV6-2/TRBV6-3|.|TRBD2|TRBJ2-3
CASSPRGLGHSADTQYF
TGTGCCAGCAGTCCCCGCGGACTAGGGCACAGCGCAGATACGCAGTATTTT
>TRBV7-8|.|.|TRBJ2-1
CASSLSLSSNEQFF
TGTGCCAGCAGCTTATCCTTGAGTAGCAATGAGCAGTTCTTC
>TRBV4-1|.|.|TRBJ2-1
CASSGRFSEQFF
TGCGCCAGCAGTGGTAGATTTAGTGAGCAGTTCTTC
>TRBV30|.|.|TRBJ1-4
CACSSEKLFF
TGTGCCTGTTCATCCGAAAAACTGTTTTTT
>TRBV18|.|TRBD1|TRBJ2-7
CASSPGQGLYEQYF
TGTGCCAGCTCACCGGGACAGGGTTTGTACGAGCAGTACTTC
>TRBV18|.|.|TRBJ1-1
CASSHDKNTEAFF
TGTGCCAGCTCCCATGACAAGAACACTGAAGCTTTCTTT
>TRBV5-6|.|TRBD2|TRBJ2-1
CASSSQILAGGINEQFF
TGTGCCAGCAGCTCCCAGATACTAGCGGGAGGGATCAATGAGCAGTTCTTC
>TRBV18|.|.|TRBJ2-3
CASSPGPGHKTQYF
TGTGCCAGCTCACCAGGACCGGGACACAAGACGCAGTATTTT
>TRBV24-1|.|.|TRBJ2-1
CATSASGPLYNEQFF
TGTGCCACCAGTGCCAGCGGGCCCCTCTACAATGAGCAGTTCTTC
>TRBV3-1/TRBV3-2|.|.|TRBJ1-1
CASSQGKANTEAFF
TGTGCCAGCAGCCAAGGTAAAGCGAACACTGAAGCTTTCTTT
>TRBV11-3|.|TRBD2|TRBJ2-5
CASSLGTSWGGGQETQYF
TGTGCCAGCAGCTTAGGAACCTCATGGGGCGGGGGCCAAGAGACCCAGTACTTC
>TRBV5-1|.|TRBD2|TRBJ2-5
CASSLRTFLTSGSLETQYF
TGCGCCAGCAGCTTACGAACCTTCTTGACCAGCGGGAGCCTAGAGACCCAGTACTTC
>TRBV29-1|.|.|TRBJ1-1
CSGTGDMNTEAFF
TGCAGCGGGACTGGGGATATGAACACTGAAGCTTTCTTT
>TRBV11-2|.|.|TRBJ1-4
CASSLGWLRGGLFF
TGTGCCAGCAGCTTAGGCTGGTTGCGGGGGGGACTGTTTTTT
>TRBV3-1/TRBV3-2|.|.|TRBJ2-7
CASSRVSGNEQYF
TGTGCCAGCAGCAGAGTCTCCGGGAACGAGCAGTACTTC
>TRBV30|.|.|TRBJ2-1
CAWSPGGGGYNEQFF
TGTGCCTGGAGCCCTGGAGGGGGCGGGTACAATGAGCAGTTCTTC
>TRBV12-1|.|.|TRBJ1-6
CASSFGQTVKPLHF
TGTGCCAGCAGCTTTGGGCAGACAGTAAAACCCCTCCACTTT